This T cell receptor (beta chain) was sequenced in a study of Ad26.COV2.S vaccination and SARS-CoV-2 variants. The overall study: The trial was COV1001 and the donor's arm was Ad26.COV2.S.

Details on this clone: What it recognizes is unknown.

Treatment in this sample: over 15 received Ad26.COV2.S at low or high dose, single or two shots; roughly five received placebo; per-sample allocation not given. Sampling occurred on day 63 after the first vaccine or placebo injection. Regarding the study as a whole: Vaccinated individuals (as opposed to placebo recipients) had higher spike-specific TCR breadth. Total T cell responses, in the TCR breadth and depth analyses, may have been underestimated.

The repertoire was sequenced with immunoSEQ multiplex PCR; TCRdb's copy has only in-frame clones and lacks some. The sample includes more than 250,000 clones, 70% to 90% of them seen just once. V gave up 1 base and J gave up 4 bases, with 11 bases separating them. The germline V gene has CDR1 SGHTA and CDR2 FQGNSA. The CDR3 is made up of 14 amino acids. The source of this sequence is a person aged 18-60 years who received the Ad26.COV2.S COVID-19 vaccine or a placebo. This sequence joins TRBV7-2 and TRBJ2-7; D unclear. The sequenced sample was peripheral blood, obtained in a trial of Ad26.COV2.S vaccine versus placebo. The CDR3 region is CASSLGVAKYEQYF. The CDR3 DNA is TGTGCCAGCAGCTTAGGGGTAGCCAAGTACGAGCAGTACTTC.